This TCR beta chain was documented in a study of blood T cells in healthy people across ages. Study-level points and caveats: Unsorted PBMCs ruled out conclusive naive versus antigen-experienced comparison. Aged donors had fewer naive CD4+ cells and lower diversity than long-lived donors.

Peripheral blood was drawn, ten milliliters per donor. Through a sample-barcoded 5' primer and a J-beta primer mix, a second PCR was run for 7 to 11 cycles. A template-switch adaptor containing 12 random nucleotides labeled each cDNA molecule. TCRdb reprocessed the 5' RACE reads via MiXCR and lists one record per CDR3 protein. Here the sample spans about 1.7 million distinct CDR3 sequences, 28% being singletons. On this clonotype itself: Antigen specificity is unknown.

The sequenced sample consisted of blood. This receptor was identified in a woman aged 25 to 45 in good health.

The DNA of the CDR3 is TGTGCCAGCAGCCAAGGGAGGGGGAGATCCTACAATGAGCAGTTCTTC. It translates to CASSQGRGRSYNEQFF. V and J are TRBV14 and TRBJ2-1, with D possibly being TRBD1 or TRBD2 (6 bases each). Trimming pared 1 base from V and 1 base from J, leaving 11 bases between. This CDR3 is 16 amino acids long. Germline CDR1 is SGHDN and CDR2 is FVKESK.